This paragraph covers one TCR beta chain sequence. There is no known antigen for this receptor. Base qualities are not at hand, and no much larger clone is one base apart. V is pared back by 7 bases and J by 6 bases, with 15 bases lying between the germline termini. The CDR3 runs 14 residues from the cysteine to the phenylalanine. Left in the record is the CDR3 DNA by itself, 42 bases read in frame from the first base. The germline V gene supplies CDR1 MDHEN and CDR2 SYDVKM. The sample belongs to a study of cytomegalovirus exposure and HLA in healthy donors (dated by TCRdb to about 2017). Turning to the overall study: In an earlier analysis of approximately 640 of the donors, about 270 Gb of sequence data and 95 million to 130 million unique TCR beta sequences from 180 million or so T cells were reported. The number of typed donors differed by locus: roughly 620-630 for A, B, C, DRB1 and DQB1; approximately 520 for DQA1; over 600 for DPA1; and approximately 450 for DPB1. All discovery cohort repertoires had been generated using a single sequencing platform. Donor age, sex, ethnicity and CMV serostatus were compiled alongside the repertoire data. HLA typing included class I and class II loci at four-digit resolution. An early release covering roughly 580 HLA-typed donors comprised about 320 gigabases of sequencing data and around 85 million unique TCR sequences. To predict cytomegalovirus infection status, the study brought together high-throughput TCR immunosequencing, statistical association of individual TCRs with disease status, and machine learning. Roughly five DR-DQ haplotypes were handled as single units for association and clustering because linkage in the cohort was strong. To decide whether each TCR beta V gene segment behaved as functional or pseudogenic, an earlier analysis of some 580 of the donors relied on high-throughput TCR beta sequencing. Of the 300 to 500 genotyped donors, 81% were placed in the genetic ancestry cluster associated with self-reported Caucasian donors. Using immunosequencing, the study profiled T cell repertoires from about 620 subjects and related those repertoires to cytomegalovirus serostatus. A later analysis re-examined previously published TCR beta repertoires from just over 650 donors and added high-resolution HLA genotyping to investigate patterns of TCR occurrence. Rather than using new phenotypic data, the later analysis identified candidate immune exposures from TCR beta sequences and from how often those sequences occurred across donors. Across about 370 genotyped donors of the cohort, an average of approximately 240,000 unique TCR beta nucleotide sequences per donor were sequenced, and roughly 18% of those sequences were non-productive. A separate validation cohort of roughly 130 different subjects was used in addition to the 666-subject first cohort. The study aimed to test whether cataloging public T cell receptors could reveal signatures of past pathogen exposure. A later genetic analysis took genome-wide SNP genotypes for about 55% of the roughly 700 donors and used that subset as a discovery cohort.

The library came from the immunoSEQ multiplex PCR assay. The multiplex PCR relied on a mix of 60 forward primers for TCR Vbeta segments and 13 reverse primers for TCR Jbeta segments. Amplification of the CDR3 region of rearranged TCR beta genes was performed with a multiplex PCR assay on genomic DNA. On the Illumina HiSeq System, the amplified TCR beta libraries were sequenced as 87-base-pair reads. The source study handled its data this way. Across the 670 or so repertoires, a later analysis counted about 81 million unique TCR beta chains, 9 million to 14 million of which were shared by at least two donors. A nearest-neighbor algorithm error-corrected the raw reads and collapsed the reads into unique sequences, merging closely related sequences to remove PCR and sequencing errors. To assign V, D and J gene segments, CDR3 sequences were aligned to IMGT reference sequences. Each retained sequence needed at least a six-nucleotide match to both a V gene segment and a J gene segment. A rearrangement was called productive if the CDR3 had no stop codons and remained in frame with V and J, and every other rearrangement was called non-productive. Following IMGT convention, CDR3 was defined as the stretch from the second conserved V-encoded cysteine up to the conserved J-encoded phenylalanine. Sequences without an unambiguous match to a single V gene segment were excluded from the earlier analysis of several hundred of the donors. An earlier analysis of some 610 of the donors called V segments functional above 56.7% productive rearrangements and segregating when the between-donor standard deviation exceeded 5%. To diagnose cytomegalovirus status from the catalog of TCR beta chain sequences, a statistical classification framework was built. In a later analysis, TCR nucleotide sequences were compared against IMGT/GENE-DB human TR gene sequences so that V and J genes could be assigned. Using the TCRdist pipeline, a later analysis assigned CDR3 sequences along with most-parsimonious VDJ recombination scenarios. In a later analysis, each TCR beta chain was defined by its CDR3 amino acid sequence together with its V-gene family, and reads lacking a unique V-gene family were excluded. In a later analysis, nearly 600 highly shared, low-generation-probability nucleotide sequences were removed to address suspected cross-contamination and a sequencing artifact. For each public chain, a later analysis derived a clonal expansion index from normalized ranks of inferred template counts within each repertoire. In a later analysis, generation probabilities were computed using a VDJ recombination model fitted to out-of-frame rearrangements, and the results were checked against IGoR. Hypergeometric tests were used in a later analysis to score TCR-TCR, TCR-HLA and TCR-CMV co-occurrence, with a repertoire-size bias correction applied to the TCR pairs. A later analysis estimated false discovery rates by permuting HLA or CMV assignments 20 times. In a later analysis, co-occurring TCRs were grouped using DBSCAN, with TCRdist sequence similarity added in when clustering inside HLA-allele-positive subsets. For co-occurrence clustering, repertoires with fewer than 30,000 or more than 120,000 public chains were excluded, along with five repertoires with anomalous nucleotide sharing. The source is immuneACCESS, and TCRdb retained only in-frame sequences with V and J called. Part of the clones is not carried over; for the studies checked, unresolved V genes explain less than half of this, and the remainder is unexplained. The V and J calls and clone size come from that table; D and trimming were worked out from the DNA. The sample profile shows about 89,000 clones; approximately 77% of them were found once. The ten biggest clones cover about 3.8% of the sample.

Results and caveats for the whole study, not just this receptor: In a later analysis, several top co-occurrence clusters were reported to appear linked to parvovirus B19, influenza, CMV and Epstein-Barr virus. A later genetic analysis associated a missense DCLRE1C variant with V-gene and J-gene trimming of TCR beta chains, and an independent cohort replicated the association. A later analysis found that most CMV-associated TCR beta chains appeared HLA-restricted, with HLA associations seemingly driven largely by CMV exposure. The study listed 150 to 200 TCR beta chains as associated with cytomegalovirus. A later genetic analysis reported fewer N-insertions in productive TCRs among donors in an Asian-associated ancestry cluster than the 666-donor mean. According to the authors, the approach could potentially be generalized to other disease states and immunological phenotypes. Most TCR sequences were seen in very few donors, while some public TCRs were found in many individuals. The presence/absence analyses assumed that sequencing depth was roughly uniform across donors, and that assumption may not be true. Three of the identified cytomegalovirus-associated TCR beta chains were confirmed in vitro to be specific for cytomegalovirus antigens. According to a later analysis, TCR association rates differed among HLA loci, with DRB1 alleles showing the most associated TCRs and HLA-C alleles showing the fewest. For the cohort, immune exposure information was limited to CMV serostatus. The earlier analysis of around 600 of the donors excluded 15 to 20 rarely observed V segments, including chromosome 9 orphons, because counts were too low. A further reported finding was that TCR beta sequences accurately predicted the HLA-A and HLA-B alleles for most subjects in the first cohort. Some IMGT-functional V segments, including TRBV6-2 and TRBV6-3, could not be distinguished by the 87-base-pair reads and were therefore excluded. A later analysis found that HLA-associated TCR beta chains were more clonally expanded and had lower generation probabilities than equally common non-associated chains. Because HLA typing was missing for some donors at each locus, association tests included only the typed subset. When HLA alleles, especially DR and DQ, strongly co-occurred, attributing TCR associations to individual alleles was difficult. In this cohort, only TCR beta chains were sequenced, and detectable features were limited by the absence of alpha or paired-chain data. In both the original and validation cohorts, the classifier was reported to diagnose cytomegalovirus status with high specificity and sensitivity. In an earlier analysis of about 600 of the donors, most TCR beta V segments appeared in productive rearrangements about 87% or about 30% of the time, broadly matching IMGT annotations. Specific HLA alleles were associated with roughly 16,000 TCR beta sequences at a false discovery rate of 0.05 in a later analysis. A group of highly shared sequence variants was considered likely to be a technical artifact of the sequencing pipeline. Correlated functional status among segregating V segments might reflect linkage disequilibrium, but an unknown experimental factor could not be ruled out.

The cohort comprised fewer than 750 healthy bone marrow donors. All cohort members were sampled while nominally healthy, although unrecorded immune exposures were likely present. The donor tested CMV seronegative and was one of the 352 seronegative cohort members. Each donor provided a peripheral blood sample, and peripheral blood mononuclear cells were used for TCR beta sequencing. The Qiagen DNeasy Blood Extraction Kit was used to extract genomic DNA from the blood cell samples. This chain is built from TRBV28 and TRBJ1-4; the D gene assignment is ambiguous. The source of this sequence is a man aged 30 to 39 in good health and CMV-seronegative. Input material: PBMCs. CDR3 reads: CASTSRSGDEKLFF. The nucleotide sequence is given as TGTGCCAGCACGAGTCGTTCCGGGGATGAAAAACTGTTTTTT.